This T cell receptor (beta chain) derives from a study of a mutant IDH1 vaccine in newly diagnosed glioma. To note about this clone: Its antigen is currently unknown.

TCRdb's copy holds only in-frame clones and misses some; the assay was immunoSEQ multiplex PCR. The sample yields roughly 50,000 clones, about 80% seen once. The V end was cut by 0 bases, the J end by 0 bases, with 6 bases between. Looked up from germline, CDR1 is LGHNA and CDR2 is YSLEER. This CDR3 spans 16 amino acids. Time point given: week 5, during vaccination. Doses comprised 300 ug of mutant IDH1 20-mer peptide each, plus topical imiquimod. The source material was PBMCs, sampled from a glioma patient whose treatment included an IDH1 peptide vaccine. The TCR sequence derives from a woman younger than 30 with glioma. Some clones in this sample may be carry-over from other donors' samples. The V and J genes are TRBV4-3 and TRBJ2-6; D is uncertain. CDR3 protein: CASSQEWGSGANVLTF. As DNA, the CDR3 is TGCGCCAGCAGCCAAGAATGGGGCTCTGGGGCCAACGTCCTGACTTTC.